Listed below are T cell receptor beta chains from one sample, sequenced in a study of molecular identifiers for immune sequencing clone quantification. Each CDR3 protein is one row after TCRdb ran MiXCR on the PCR reads. Of more than 550,000 distinct CDR3 sequences in the sample, about 25% were seen once. The sequencing sample was made of naive CD8+ T cells from blood, with Jurkat cell RNA spiked in. Receptor source: a human donor in good health. Some libraries in this study had Jurkat cell RNA spiked in. Each CDR3 is given with its conserved first and last residue. D genes are given only for firm matches. The listing skips clone size in some rows; elsewhere it reads once, few, many or a size class.

V gene	D gene	J gene	clone size	CDR3 DNA	CDR3 protein
TRBV6-5	TRBD2	TRBJ2-4	-	TGTGCCAGCAGTTACACTCCAGCGGGGACCAAAAACATTCAGTACTTC	CASSYTPAGTKNIQYF
TRBV12-5	-	TRBJ1-5	many	TGTGCTAGTGGTTTGTATGTAAAAATAGGCAATCAGCCCCAGCATTTT	CASGLYVKIGNQPQHF
TRBV5-5	TRBD2	TRBJ2-3	few	TGTGCCAGCAGCCTTGCTCTGGGCGGGAGGACAGATACGCAGTATTTT	CASSLALGGRTDTQYF
TRBV28	-	TRBJ1-1	-	TGTGCCAGCAGTTTTGGGCAGAGGAACACTGAAGCTTTCTTT	CASSFGQRNTEAFF
TRBV27	-	TRBJ2-3	few	TGTGCCAGCAGTCCGAGGGACGTCTATCTCACAGATACGCAGTATTTT	CASSPRDVYLTDTQYF
TRBV27	TRBD1	TRBJ2-1	few	TGTGCCAGCAGCCTTCTGGACCCGACAGGGGGCAATGAGCAGTTCTTC	CASSLLDPTGGNEQFF
TRBV4-1	TRBD2	TRBJ2-3	few	TGCGCCAGCAGCCACCGATGGACTAGCGGGAGTGGAGATACGCAGTATTTT	CASSHRWTSGSGDTQYF
TRBV19	-	TRBJ2-7	-	TGTGCCAGTAGTATCACAGGGAACTCCTACAAGCAGTACTTC	CASSITGNSYKQYF
TRBV9	-	TRBJ1-2	-	TGTGCCAGCAGCGTAGGCGCGGGGGCAAGGGGCTACACCTTC	CASSVGAGARGYTF
TRBV5-5	-	TRBJ2-7	few	TGTGCCAGCAGCTCTCCGGGGGCTAACATATACGAGCAGTACTTC	CASSSPGANIYEQYF
TRBV11-2	-	TRBJ2-3	many	TGTGCCAGCAGCGCGATTGGGGGTATTAGCACAGATACGCAGTATTTT	CASSAIGGISTDTQYF
TRBV11-2	-	TRBJ2-3	-	TGTGCCAGCAGCTTAATTAAAGATACGCAGTATTTT	CASSLIKDTQYF
TRBV5-1	-	TRBJ1-5	many	TGCGCCAGCAGCTTAGATGCCTATCAGCCCCAGCATTTT	CASSLDAYQPQHF
TRBV15	-	TRBJ2-7	-	TGTGCCACCAGCAAGGACCGGGGCTCCTACGAGCAGTACTTC	CATSKDRGSYEQYF
TRBV24-1	-	TRBJ1-5	-	TGTGCCACCAGTGATTTCTCACAGATCTCGATCAATCAGCCCCAGCATTTT	CATSDFSQISINQPQHF
TRBV12-3/TRBV12-4	-	TRBJ2-5	-	TGTGCCAGCAGCCTGACGGGTGTTTGGACCCATTACTTC	CASSLTGVWTHYF
TRBV12-5	TRBD1	TRBJ2-1	-	TGTGCTAGTGGCCTCCGGGACAGGGTTTCTTTAGGGCAGTTCTTC	CASGLRDRVSLGQFF
TRBV7-2	TRBD1	TRBJ1-3	-	TGTGCCAGCAGCCTCGGGACAGTTGGAAACACCATATATTTT	CASSLGTVGNTIYF
TRBV12-3/TRBV12-4	-	TRBJ1-1	-	TGTGCCCGCAGTTTCCTGGGGTTGGGCACTGAAGCTTTCTTT	CARSFLGLGTEAFF
TRBV7-2	-	TRBJ2-7	-	TGTGCCAGCAGCTTAGCGGCGGCGGGGCTAGCGCACTACGCGCCGTACTTC	CASSLAAAGLAHYAPYF